These T cell receptor beta chains were read from a single sample in a study of human T cells and chemical hapten exposure. TCRdb recomputed calls from the RACE reads with MiXCR, one row per CDR3 protein. The sample has 75,000 to 90,000 distinct CDR3 sequences; 10% to 12% are singletons. Here the sequenced sample was whole blood, taken in connection with sensitization to the hapten diphenylcyclopropenone (DPC). These receptor sequences come from a woman aged 50 to 60 with alopecia areata. Some clones in this sample may be carry-over from other donors' samples. The CDR3 runs from the conserved cysteine through the conserved F or W. D genes are given only for firm matches. The size of a clone is reported for some rows only, either as once, few or many, or as a class for expanded clones.

>-|many|15|TRBV20-1|TRBJ2-5
CSARDSGTPAETQYF
TGCAGTGCTAGAGACTCCGGGACGCCAGCGGAGACCCAGTACTTC
>TRBD2|-|16|TRBV6-2/TRBV6-3|TRBJ2-7
CASSYSARLAAYEQYF
TGTGCCAGCAGTTACTCGGCCCGACTAGCGGCCTACGAGCAGTACTTC
>TRBD1|few|14|TRBV29-1|TRBJ1-6
CSVRSTGERSPLHF
TGCAGCGTTCGATCGACAGGGGAGAGATCACCCCTCCACTTT
>TRBD2|few|13|TRBV6-2/TRBV6-3|TRBJ2-1
CASSPGLAGEQFF
TGTGCCAGCAGTCCCGGACTAGCGGGGGAGCAGTTCTTC
>-|few|14|TRBV7-2|TRBJ1-2
CASSSRVQGYGYTF
TGTGCCAGCAGCTCCCGGGTACAGGGATATGGCTACACCTTC
>TRBD1|many|14|TRBV7-9|TRBJ1-2
CASSLRTGTPGYTF
TGTGCCAGCAGCCTAAGGACAGGGACACCGGGCTACACCTTC
>-|many|14|TRBV18|TRBJ2-7
CASSPPADSYEQYF
TGTGCCAGCTCACCCCCCGCGGACTCCTACGAGCAGTACTTC
>TRBD1|many|13|TRBV29-1|TRBJ1-2
CSAAGTGDYGYTF
TGCAGCGCCGCCGGGACAGGCGACTATGGCTACACCTTC
>TRBD2|few|13|TRBV2|TRBJ2-1
CASDTSVHNEQFF
TGTGCCAGCGATACTAGCGTCCACAATGAGCAGTTCTTC
>-|many|14|TRBV7-3|TRBJ2-6
CASSFQTGANVLTF
TGTGCCAGCAGCTTCCAGACTGGGGCCAACGTCCTGACTTTC
>-|many|12|TRBV2|TRBJ2-7
CASSLPYYEQYF
TGTGCCAGCAGTCTCCCTTACTACGAGCAGTACTTC
>TRBD2|many|14|TRBV12-3/TRBV12-4|TRBJ2-3
CASRLAGGPNTQYF
TGTGCCAGCAGGTTAGCGGGAGGGCCTAATACGCAGTATTTT
>-|few|15|TRBV5-4|TRBJ1-5
CASSPGRGADQPQHF
TGTGCCAGCAGCCCCGGACGGGGGGCAGATCAGCCCCAGCATTTT
>-|many|13|TRBV9|TRBJ1-1
CASSVEGDTEAFF
TGTGCCAGCAGCGTAGAAGGGGACACTGAAGCTTTCTTT
>TRBD2|many|16|TRBV6-5|TRBJ2-7
CASSYIGTSGSYEQYF
TGTGCCAGCAGTTACATAGGGACTAGCGGGTCCTACGAGCAGTACTTC
>-|many|15|TRBV12-2|TRBJ1-3
CASRLERGPGNTIYF
TGTGCAAGTCGCTTGGAGAGGGGTCCTGGAAACACCATATATTTT
>TRBD1|few|13|TRBV29-1|TRBJ2-5
CSVGQGIKETQYF
TGCAGCGTCGGACAGGGGATTAAAGAGACCCAGTACTTC
>-|many|13|TRBV28|TRBJ1-2
CASSRPAVYGYTF
TGTGCCAGCAGTCGCCCGGCGGTCTATGGCTACACCTTC
>TRBD2|many|16|TRBV6-4|TRBJ2-3
CASSDSVASGRDTQYF
TGTGCCAGCAGTGACTCTGTGGCTAGCGGGAGGGATACGCAGTATTTT
>-|many|15|TRBV7-2|TRBJ1-3
CASSRPGDSGNTIYF
TGTGCCAGCAGCCGTCCTGGTGACTCTGGAAACACCATATATTTT
>TRBD1|-|11|TRBV29-1|TRBJ2-7
CSARQGPEQYF
TGCAGCGCCCGACAGGGACCCGAGCAGTACTTC
>-|many|13|TRBV11-3|TRBJ1-2
CASSQTRGEGYTF
TGTGCCAGCAGCCAAACGCGGGGTGAGGGCTACACCTTC
>TRBD2|few|13|TRBV27|TRBJ2-7
CASRASGTYEQYF
TGTGCCAGCAGAGCTAGCGGTACCTACGAGCAGTACTTC
>-|-|14|TRBV27|TRBJ1-5
CASSPRPSNQPQHF
TGTGCCAGCAGCCCACGCCCTAGCAATCAGCCCCAGCATTTT
>TRBD1|many|15|TRBV5-4|TRBJ1-1
CASSPQTGGSTEAFF
TGTGCCAGCAGCCCCCAGACAGGGGGAAGCACTGAAGCTTTCTTT
>TRBD2|many|14|TRBV20-1|TRBJ2-3
CSARASGRTDTQYF
TGCAGTGCTAGAGCCAGCGGGAGAACAGATACGCAGTATTTT